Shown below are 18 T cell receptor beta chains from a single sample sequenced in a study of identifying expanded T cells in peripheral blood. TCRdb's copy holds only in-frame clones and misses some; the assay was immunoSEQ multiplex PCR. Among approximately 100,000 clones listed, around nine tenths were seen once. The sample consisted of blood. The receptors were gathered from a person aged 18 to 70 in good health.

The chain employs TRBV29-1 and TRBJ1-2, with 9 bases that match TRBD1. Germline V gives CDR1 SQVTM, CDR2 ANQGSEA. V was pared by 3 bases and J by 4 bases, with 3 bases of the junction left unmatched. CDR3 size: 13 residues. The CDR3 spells CSVDGTGLYGYTF. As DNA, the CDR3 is TGCAGCGTTGACGGGACAGGGCTCTATGGCTACACCTTC.

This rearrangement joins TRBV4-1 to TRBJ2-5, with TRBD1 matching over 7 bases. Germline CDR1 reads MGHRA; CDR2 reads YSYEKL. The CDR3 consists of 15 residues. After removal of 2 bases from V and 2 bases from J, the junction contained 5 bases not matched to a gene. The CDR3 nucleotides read TGCGCCAGCAGCCAACTCCCAGGGGGTCAAGAGACCCAGTACTTC. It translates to CASSQLPGGQETQYF.

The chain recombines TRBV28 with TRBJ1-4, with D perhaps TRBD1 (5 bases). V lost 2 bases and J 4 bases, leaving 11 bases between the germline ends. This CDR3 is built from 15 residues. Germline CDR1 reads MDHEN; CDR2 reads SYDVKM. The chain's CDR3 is CASSLIGTGNEKLFF. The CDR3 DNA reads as TGTGCCAGCAGTTTAATAGGGACGGGTAATGAAAAACTGTTTTTT.

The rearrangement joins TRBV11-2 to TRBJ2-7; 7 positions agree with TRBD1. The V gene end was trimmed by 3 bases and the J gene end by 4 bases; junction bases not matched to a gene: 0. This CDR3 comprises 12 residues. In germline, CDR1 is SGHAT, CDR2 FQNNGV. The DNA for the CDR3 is TGTGCCAGCAGCTTGACAGGGTACGAGCAGTACTTC. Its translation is CASSLTGYEQYF.

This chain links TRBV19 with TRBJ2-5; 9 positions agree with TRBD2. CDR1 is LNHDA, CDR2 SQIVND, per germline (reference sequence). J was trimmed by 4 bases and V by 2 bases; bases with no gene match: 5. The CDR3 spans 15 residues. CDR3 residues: CASSIRAGGSETQYF. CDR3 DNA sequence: TGTGCCAGTAGTATACGAGCGGGGGGTTCAGAGACCCAGTACTTC.

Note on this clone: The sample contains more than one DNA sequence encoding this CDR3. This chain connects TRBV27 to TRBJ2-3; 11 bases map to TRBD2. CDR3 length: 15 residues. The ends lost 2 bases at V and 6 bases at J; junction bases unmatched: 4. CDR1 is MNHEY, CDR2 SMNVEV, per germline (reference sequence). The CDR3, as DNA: TGTGCCAGCAGTTTAACTAGCGGGGGAACGGATACGCAGTATTTT. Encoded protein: CASSLTSGGTDTQYF.

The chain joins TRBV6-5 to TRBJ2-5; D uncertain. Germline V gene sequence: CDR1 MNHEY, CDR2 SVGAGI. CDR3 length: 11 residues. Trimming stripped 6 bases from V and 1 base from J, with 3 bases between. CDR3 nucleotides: TGTGCCAGCAGCCGCCAAGAGACCCAGTACTTC. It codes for CASSRQETQYF.

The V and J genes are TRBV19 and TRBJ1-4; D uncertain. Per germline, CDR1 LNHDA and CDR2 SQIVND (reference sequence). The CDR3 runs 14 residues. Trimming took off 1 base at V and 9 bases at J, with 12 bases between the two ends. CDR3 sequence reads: CASSIAQDVKKLFF. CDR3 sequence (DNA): TGTGCCAGTAGTATAGCTCAGGATGTGAAAAAACTGTTTTTT.

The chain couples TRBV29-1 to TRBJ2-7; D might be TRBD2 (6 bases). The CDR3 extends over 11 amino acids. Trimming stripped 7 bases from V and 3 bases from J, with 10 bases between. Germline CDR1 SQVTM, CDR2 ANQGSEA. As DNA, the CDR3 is TGCAGCGCCGCGGGGCTCTACGAGCAGTACTTC. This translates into CSAAGLYEQYF.

CDR3 sequence (DNA): TGTGCCAGCAGCCCCAACAGGGGGTGGGATGGCTACACCTTC. It specifies CASSPNRGWDGYTF. This chain uses TRBV7-2 with TRBJ1-2; 8 bases line up with TRBD1. J lost 6 bases, V lost 5 bases, and 8 bases had no gene match. The CDR3 has 14 amino acids. Germline-derived CDR1 and CDR2 are SGHTA and FQGNSA. Variable domain in full (rest from reference TRBV7-2 and TRBJ1-2): GAGVSQSPSNKVTEKGKDVELRCDPISGHTALYWYRQSLGQGLEFLIYFQGNSAPDKSGLPSDRFSAERTGGSVSTLTIQRTQQEDSAVYLCASSPNRGWDGYTFGSGTRLTVV.

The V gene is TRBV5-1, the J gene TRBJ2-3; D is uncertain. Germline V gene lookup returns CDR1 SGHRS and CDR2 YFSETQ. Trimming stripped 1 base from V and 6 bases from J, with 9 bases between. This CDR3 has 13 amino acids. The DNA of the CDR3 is TGCGCCAGCAGCTTGTTCTTAAGGGATACGCAGTATTTT. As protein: CASSLFLRDTQYF.

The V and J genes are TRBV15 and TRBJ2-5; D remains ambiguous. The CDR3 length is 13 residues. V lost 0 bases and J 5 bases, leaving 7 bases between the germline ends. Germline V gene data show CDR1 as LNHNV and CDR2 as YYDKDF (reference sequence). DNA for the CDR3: TGTGCCACCAGCAGAGATCGAATGGAGACCCAGTACTTC. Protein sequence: CATSRDRMETQYF.

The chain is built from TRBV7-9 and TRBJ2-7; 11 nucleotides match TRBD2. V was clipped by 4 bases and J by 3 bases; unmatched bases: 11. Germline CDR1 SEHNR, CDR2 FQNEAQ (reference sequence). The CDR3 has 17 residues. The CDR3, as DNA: TGTGCCAGCAGCTCCTCCCCTCTAGCGGGGGGTTTCTACGAGCAGTACTTC. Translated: CASSSSPLAGGFYEQYF.

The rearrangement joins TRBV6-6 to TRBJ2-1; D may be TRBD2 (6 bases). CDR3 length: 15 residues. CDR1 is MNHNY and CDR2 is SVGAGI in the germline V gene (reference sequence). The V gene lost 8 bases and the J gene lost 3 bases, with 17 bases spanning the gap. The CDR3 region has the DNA TGTGCCAGCGGGCGAGGAGGGCCCAACTACAATGAGCAGTTCTTC. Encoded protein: CASGRGGPNYNEQFF.

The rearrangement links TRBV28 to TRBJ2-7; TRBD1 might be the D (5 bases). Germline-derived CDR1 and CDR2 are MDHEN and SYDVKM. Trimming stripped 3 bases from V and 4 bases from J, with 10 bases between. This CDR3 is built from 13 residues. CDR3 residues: CASSFDSSYEQYF. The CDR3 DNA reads TGTGCCAGCAGTTTTGACAGCTCATACGAGCAGTACTTC.

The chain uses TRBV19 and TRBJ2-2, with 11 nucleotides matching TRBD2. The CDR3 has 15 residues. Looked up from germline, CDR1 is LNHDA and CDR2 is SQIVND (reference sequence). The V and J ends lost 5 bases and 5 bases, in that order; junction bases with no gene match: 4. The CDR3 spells CASSPWTSGTGELFF. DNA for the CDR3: TGTGCCAGTAGTCCTTGGACTAGCGGGACCGGGGAGCTGTTTTTT. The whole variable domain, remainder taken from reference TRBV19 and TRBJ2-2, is DGGITQSPKYLFRKEGQNVTLSCEQNLNHDAMYWYRQDPGQGLRLIYYSQIVNDFQKGDIAEGYSVSREKKESFPLTVTSAQKNPTAFYLCASSPWTSGTGELFFGEGSRLTVL.

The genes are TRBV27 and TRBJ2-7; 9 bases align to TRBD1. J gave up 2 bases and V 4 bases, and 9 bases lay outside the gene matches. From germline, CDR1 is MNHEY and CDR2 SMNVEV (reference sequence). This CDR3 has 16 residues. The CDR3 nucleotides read TGTGCCAGCAGTTCGTACAGGGGGCGGGGGACCTACGAGCAGTACTTC. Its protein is CASSSYRGRGTYEQYF.

The CDR3 region is CASSLSSGSDNEQFF. The DNA of the CDR3 is TGTGCCAGCAGTCTCTCTAGCGGGAGCGACAATGAGCAGTTCTTC. The chain combines TRBV6-4 with TRBJ2-1; TRBD2 matches 10 bases. V shed 5 bases, J shed 5 bases, and the junction held 6 bases outside the gene matches. The CDR3 consists of 15 residues. Germline values: CDR1 MRHNA, CDR2 SNTAGT.